Following are 4 T cell receptor beta chains from one sample sequenced in a study of shared clonotypes between healthy human individuals. Profiling relied on immunoSEQ multiplex PCR, and the TCRdb table lists in-frame clones only, not all of them. Here the sample spans around 1.6 million clones, approximately 98% being singletons. The material sequenced was naive CD4+ T cells sorted from blood. Subset given: CD45RA+ positively selected. The receptor source for this set is a man aged 30 to 45 in good health.

The V gene is TRBV4-1, the J gene TRBJ2-3; TRBD2 might be the D (5 bases). The length of the CDR3 is 14 residues. V gave up 0 bases and J gave up 3 bases, with 7 bases separating them. Per the germline V gene, CDR1 is MGHRA and CDR2 is YSYEKL. The CDR3 nucleotides read TGCGCCAGCAGCCAAGATGCGGGTACAGATACGCAGTATTTT. Translation: CASSQDAGTDTQYF.

The chain employs TRBV4-1 and TRBJ2-7; D is uncertain. V lost 1 base to trimming and J lost 0 bases, with 10 bases between them. The length of the CDR3 is 15 residues. In germline, CDR1 is MGHRA, CDR2 YSYEKL. CDR3 coding DNA: TGCGCCAGCAGCCAAGCTCCCGGAGACTCCTACGAGCAGTACTTC. The encoded protein is CASSQAPGDSYEQYF.

The rearrangement links TRBV11-2 to TRBJ2-7; 11 bases align to TRBD2. V lost 0 bases and J lost 4; bases outside the gene matches: 2. Germline V gives CDR1 SGHAT, CDR2 FQNNGV. This CDR3 contains 15 residues. The CDR3 DNA follows: TGTGCCAGCAGCTTAGAACTAGCGGGGGCATACGAGCAGTACTTC. This gives the protein CASSLELAGAYEQYF.

The chain couples TRBV7-9 to TRBJ2-7, with D possibly called TRBD1 or TRBD2 (5 bases each). The CDR3 runs to 15 residues. CDR1 and CDR2 (germline): SEHNR, FQNEAQ (reference sequence). The ends were cut back, 2 bases at V and 0 bases at J, with 11 bases in the middle. CDR3 in DNA: TGTGCCAGCAGCTTACCGTCGGGACGCTCCTACGAGCAGTACTTC. It is translated as CASSLPSGRSYEQYF.